The 27 T cell receptor beta chains reported below all come from one sample, sequenced in a study of vaccination and CD4 T cells after COVID-19. The antigens of these receptors remain unknown. The treatment here: roughly 10-day PBMC culture with coronavirus spike peptide pools or control peptides (ViraFEST assay). Cultured CD4+ T cells had their DNA profiled by the Oncomine TCR Beta short-read assay. TCRdb re-analysed the PCR reads in MiXCR, keeping a single row per CDR3 protein. The sample has fewer than 20,000 distinct CDR3 sequences, under 60% seen once; the top ten hold 7.5% to 9%. Sequencing used CD4+ T cells from blood, cultured in vitro. Receptors originate from a human donor who had recovered from COVID-19.

This clonotype occurred a few times. This chain uses TRBV24-1 with TRBJ2-2; 10 nucleotides align to TRBD1. CDR1 is KGHDR, CDR2 SFDVKD, per germline. The V and J ends lost 7 bases and 8 bases, in that order; junction bases with no gene match: 9. This CDR3 contains 15 residues. CDR3 residues: CATSNPGQGSGELFF. CDR3 coding DNA: TGTGCCACCAGCAATCCGGGACAGGGGTCTGGGGAGCTGTTTTTT.

The rearrangement links TRBV28 to TRBJ1-2; D may be TRBD1 (5 bases). The CDR3 loop spans 14 amino acids. Germline lookup yields CDR1 MDHEN and CDR2 SYDVKM. With 2 bases removed from V and 3 bases from J, the gap between germline ends came to 10 bases. The CDR3 protein is CASSLQGSYYGYTF. CDR3 nucleotide sequence: TGTGCCAGCAGTTTACAGGGTTCATACTATGGCTACACCTTC.

The rearrangement joins TRBV6-1 to TRBJ2-2; 10 bases are a match to TRBD2. After removal of 6 bases from V and 5 bases from J, the junction contained 9 bases not matched to a gene. The CDR3 has 16 residues. The V gene's germline CDR1 is MNHNS and CDR2 SASEGT. CDR3 in amino acids: CASSQLAGVRTGELFF. The CDR3 DNA is TGTGCCAGCAGCCAGCTAGCGGGAGTTCGGACCGGGGAGCTGTTTTTT.

The V call is TRBV10-1, the J call TRBJ2-5; either TRBD1 or TRBD2 may supply D (5 bases each). The CDR3 extends over 13 amino acids. Trimming removed 4 bases at V and 5 bases at J, with 11 bases between. CDR1 WNHNN and CDR2 SYGVQD come from the germline V gene (reference sequence). The CDR3 region has the DNA TGCGCCAGCAGTGGAGGGGTAGTGGAGACCCAGTACTTC. It yields the protein CASSGGVVETQYF.

The chain combines TRBV27 with TRBJ2-5; the match to TRBD2 covers 7 bases. The V segment lost 2 bases and the J segment 4 bases; nucleotides outside the gene matches: 7. The CDR3 spans 15 residues. CDR1 MNHEY and CDR2 SMNVEV come from the germline V gene (reference sequence). The DNA of the CDR3 is TGTGCCAGCAGTTTAGCGGGAGTTTTATCAGAGACCCAGTACTTC. Protein product: CASSLAGVLSETQYF.

The chain couples TRBV20-1 to TRBJ1-2; 8 nucleotides align to TRBD1. Losses at the gene ends were 5 bases for V and 5 bases for J; bases not matched to a gene: 4. The CDR3 contains 12 residues. Germline lookup yields CDR1 DFQATT and CDR2 SNEGSKA (reference sequence). CDR3 DNA: TGCAGTGCTCGGACAGGGCTTTATGGCTACACCTTC. This sequence encodes CSARTGLYGYTF.

The chain recombines TRBV30 with TRBJ1-5; 8 nucleotides align to TRBD1. Germline CDR1 GTSNPN, CDR2 SVGIG (reference sequence). The CDR3 has 14 amino acids. The J segment lost 7 bases and the V segment lost 2 bases, leaving 7 bases of the junction unmatched. In DNA, the CDR3 is TGTGCCTGGAGTCCGGGACAGGTCAACCAGCCCCAGCATTTT. This gives the protein CAWSPGQVNQPQHF.

This clonotype was seen a handful of times. The chain joins TRBV7-9 to TRBJ1-1; TRBD1 is a possible D gene (5 bases). Germline lookup yields CDR1 SEHNR and CDR2 FQNEAQ (reference sequence). V was clipped by 5 bases and J by 3 bases, with 10 bases between them. The CDR3 runs to 13 residues. In nucleotides, the CDR3 is TGTGCCAGCAGCATGGACACCGACACTGAAGCTTTCTTT. This gives the protein CASSMDTDTEAFF.

Only a few counts were recorded for this clonotype. The chain carries TRBV7-3 and TRBJ2-7; D is perhaps TRBD2 (6 bases). Trimming took off 2 bases at V and 2 bases at J, with 13 bases between the two ends. From germline, CDR1 is SGHTA and CDR2 FQGTGA. The CDR3 runs 15 residues. CDR3: CASSLGPGETYEQYF. The CDR3 region has the DNA TGTGCCAGCAGCTTAGGTCCGGGGGAAACCTACGAGCAGTACTTC.

The chain has TRBV7-2 and TRBJ2-1, with no clear D. Germline loops: CDR1 SGHTA, CDR2 FQGNSA. The CDR3 is 11 amino acids. With 5 bases removed from V and 7 bases from J, the gap between germline ends came to 6 bases. CDR3 DNA: TGTGCCAGCAGCGCACATAATGAGCAGTTCTTC. Translation: CASSAHNEQFF. Full variable domain (outside the CDR3, taken from reference TRBV7-2 and TRBJ2-1): GAGVSQSPSNKVTEKGKDVELRCDPISGHTALYWYRQSLGQGLEFLIYFQGNSAPDKSGLPSDRFSAERTGGSVSTLTIQRTQQEDSAVYLCASSAHNEQFFGPGTRLTVL.

The CDR3 DNA reads TGTGCCAGTAGTATAACAGGGAACTATGGCTACACCTTC. Residues: CASSITGNYGYTF. The chain combines TRBV19 with TRBJ1-2; D possibly corresponds to TRBD1 (6 bases). V gave up 2 bases and J gave up 2 bases, with 6 bases separating them. Germline CDR1 and CDR2: LNHDA and SQIVND (reference sequence). This CDR3 contains 13 residues.

The chain carries TRBV6-1 and TRBJ1-1; possibly TRBD1 for D (5 bases). The V end lost 1 base, the J end lost 1 base, and 7 bases lay between the germline ends. This CDR3 spans 14 amino acids. CDR1 and CDR2 from the germline V gene are MNHNS and SASEGT. CDR3 DNA sequence: TGTGCCAGCAGTGAAGAGCAGGGGAACACTGAAGCTTTCTTT. Its protein is CASSEEQGNTEAFF.

The chain joins TRBV20-1 to TRBJ2-1; possible D gene TRBD1, 5 bases. This CDR3 spans 16 amino acids. Germline CDR1 reads DFQATT; CDR2 reads SNEGSKA (reference sequence). The V gene lost 0 bases and the J gene lost 0 bases, with 12 bases spanning the gap. The CDR3 nucleotides are TGCAGTGCTAGAGATTTCGGACAAAGCTCCTACAATGAGCAGTTCTTC. Translation gives CSARDFGQSSYNEQFF.

This clonotype was seen a few times. The chain joins TRBV5-1 to TRBJ1-1; D uncertain. The CDR3 sequence is 15 residues long. V was shortened by 0 bases and J by 2 bases, with 11 bases between the two germline ends. The germline gives CDR1 SGHRS, CDR2 YFSETQ. This chain's CDR3 is CASSLGQVGNTEAFF. DNA of the CDR3: TGCGCCAGCAGCTTGGGGCAGGTCGGAAACACTGAAGCTTTCTTT.

This clonotype was seen a handful of times. The chain joins TRBV7-2 to TRBJ1-2, with 8 bases matching TRBD1. J lost 2 bases, V lost 4 bases, and 3 bases had no gene match. The CDR3 has 14 residues. Germline assignment: CDR1 SGHTA and CDR2 FQGNSA. DNA for the CDR3: TGTGCCAGCAGCTATGCAGGGGGCAACTATGGCTACACCTTC. This sequence encodes CASSYAGGNYGYTF.

V and J are TRBV20-1 and TRBJ2-7; D may be TRBD1 or TRBD2 (5 bases each). Germline V gene sequence: CDR1 DFQATT, CDR2 SNEGSKA (reference sequence). V was trimmed by 1 base and J by 2 bases, leaving 15 bases between them. This CDR3 has 15 amino acids. CDR3 nucleotide sequence: TGCAGTGCTAGAGTCGCCGGGACGCTTACCTACGAGCAGTACTTC. This sequence encodes CSARVAGTLTYEQYF.

The chain uses TRBV7-8 and TRBJ1-6; the D is unclear. Germline CDR1 and CDR2: SGHVS and FQNEAQ. CDR3 size: 15 residues. The V gene lost 1 base and the J gene lost 7 bases, with 11 bases spanning the gap. The CDR3 nucleotides are TGTGCCAGCAGCTTAGGGTCCCTGGAGAATTCACCCCTCCACTTT. Translated, it gives CASSLGSLENSPLHF.

This clonotype was found a few times. This chain joins TRBV19 and TRBJ2-5, with 14 nucleotides matching TRBD2. Trimming took 10 bases from V and 4 from J; bases not matched to a gene: 2. CDR1 and CDR2 from the germline V gene are LNHDA and SQIVND (reference sequence). CDR3 length: 13 residues. Here the CDR3 reads CATGTSGRETQYF. The CDR3 coding sequence is TGTGCCACCGGGACTAGCGGGAGAGAGACCCAGTACTTC.

The rearrangement joins TRBV7-9 to TRBJ1-2; the D is unclear. V lost 5 bases, J lost 5 bases, and 6 bases lay in between. The CDR3 is made up of 11 amino acids. Germline CDR1 reads SEHNR; CDR2 reads FQNEAQ (reference sequence). CDR3 region: CASSPVYGYTF. The CDR3 coding sequence is TGTGCCAGCAGCCCCGTTTATGGCTACACCTTC.

This clonotype was seen a handful of times. The chain carries TRBV10-3 and TRBJ1-1; tentative D call: TRBD1 (5 bases). This CDR3 is 14 amino acids long. Germline V gives CDR1 ENHRY, CDR2 SYGVKD. V was trimmed by 6 bases and J by 4 bases, leaving 15 bases between them. CDR3 in DNA: TGTGCCATCAGAACGGGGCCCTCGGGCACTGAAGCTTTCTTT. It translates to CAIRTGPSGTEAFF.

The V gene is TRBV10-3, the J gene TRBJ1-2, with D unresolved. CDR3 length: 14 residues. The germline gives CDR1 ENHRY, CDR2 SYGVKD. The V end lost 10 bases, the J end lost 6 bases, and 21 bases lay between the germline ends. The CDR3 DNA is TGTGCCACCACAGACCCAGGTCGGGCGGATGGCTACACCTTC. It specifies CATTDPGRADGYTF.

In its sample, this clonotype was seen a few times. The genes are TRBV19 and TRBJ2-3, with D unresolved. This CDR3 spans 13 amino acids. CDR1 and CDR2 (germline): LNHDA, SQIVND (reference sequence). Trimming cost V 7 bases and J 6 bases, with 14 bases left between them. In DNA, the CDR3 is TGTGCCAGTATCGGGTGGGGTGGGGATACGCAGTATTTT. Residues: CASIGWGGDTQYF.

V is TRBV7-8 and J is TRBJ1-1, with D unresolved. This CDR3 region has 13 residues. CDR1 is SGHVS, CDR2 FQNEAQ, per germline. The V end lost 1 base, the J end lost 5 bases, and 8 bases lay between the germline ends. This chain's CDR3 is CASSLESGTEAFF. CDR3 nucleotides: TGTGCCAGCAGCTTAGAGTCGGGAACTGAAGCTTTCTTT.

The chain is built from TRBV10-3 and TRBJ2-3, with D unclear. Germline-derived CDR1 and CDR2 are ENHRY and SYGVKD. V was shortened by 3 bases and J by 2 bases, with 0 bases between the two germline ends. The CDR3 contains 11 residues. CDR3 bases: TGTGCCATCAGTGACACAGATACGCAGTATTTT. Amino acid sequence: CAISDTDTQYF.

The sample holds one count of this clonotype. The J gene is TRBJ2-3, the V gene TRBV19; D ambiguous. V was clipped by 2 bases and J by 6 bases, with 3 bases between them. In germline, CDR1 is LNHDA, CDR2 SQIVND (reference sequence). This CDR3 is 11 amino acids long. CDR3 bases: TGTGCCAGTAGTATAAAGGATACGCAGTATTTT. Amino acid sequence: CASSIKDTQYF.

The chain joins TRBV28 to TRBJ2-7; the D gene is possibly TRBD2 (6 bases). The CDR3 extends over 15 amino acids. Germline V CDR1 and CDR2: MDHEN, SYDVKM. Trimming cost V 1 base and J 2 bases, with 12 bases left between them. Here the CDR3 DNA reads TGTGCCAGCAGTTTATTGGGGACTTTAGCCTACGAGCAGTACTTC. Residues: CASSLLGTLAYEQYF.

The J gene is TRBJ2-7, the V gene TRBV7-8, with a tentative D call TRBD1 (6 bases). The V gene's germline CDR1 is SGHVS and CDR2 FQNEAQ. The CDR3 runs to 15 residues. V was clipped by 6 bases and J by 6 bases, with 21 bases between them. This chain's CDR3 is CASSWAGVGNLEQYF. The CDR3 DNA sequence: TGTGCCAGCAGTTGGGCAGGGGTTGGTAATCTCGAGCAGTACTTC.